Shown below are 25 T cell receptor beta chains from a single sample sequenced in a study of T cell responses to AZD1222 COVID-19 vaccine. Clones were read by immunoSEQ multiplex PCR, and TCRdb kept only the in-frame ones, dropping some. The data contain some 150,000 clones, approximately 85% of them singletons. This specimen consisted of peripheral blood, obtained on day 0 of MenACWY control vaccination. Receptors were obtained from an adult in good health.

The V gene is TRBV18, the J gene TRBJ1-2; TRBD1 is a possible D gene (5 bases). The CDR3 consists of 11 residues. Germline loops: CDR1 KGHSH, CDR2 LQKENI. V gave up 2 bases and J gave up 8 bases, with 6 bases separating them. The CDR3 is CASSPGDGYTF. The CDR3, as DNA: TGTGCCAGCTCACCAGGGGACGGCTACACCTTC.

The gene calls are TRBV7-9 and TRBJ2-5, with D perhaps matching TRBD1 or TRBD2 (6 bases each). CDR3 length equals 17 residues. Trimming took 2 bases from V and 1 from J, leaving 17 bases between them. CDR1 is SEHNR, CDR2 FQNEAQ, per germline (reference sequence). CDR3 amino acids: CASSLWGPGASQETQYF. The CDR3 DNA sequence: TGTGCCAGCAGCTTATGGGGACCGGGGGCGTCCCAAGAGACCCAGTACTTC.

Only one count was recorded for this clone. CDR3 protein: CASSYSTGGYGYTF. The CDR3, as DNA: TGTGCCAGCAGTTACTCCACAGGGGGTTATGGCTACACCTTC. J is TRBJ1-2 and V is TRBV6-5; 8 positions match TRBD1. This CDR3 has 14 residues. V was clipped by 0 bases and J by 5 bases; unmatched bases: 2. Germline V lookup: CDR1 MNHEY, CDR2 SVGAGI.

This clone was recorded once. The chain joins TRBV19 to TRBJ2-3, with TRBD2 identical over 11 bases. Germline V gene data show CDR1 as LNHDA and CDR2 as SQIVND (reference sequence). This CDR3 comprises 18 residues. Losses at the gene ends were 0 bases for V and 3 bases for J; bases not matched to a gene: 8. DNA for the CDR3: TGTGCCAGTAGTATAGATCCCTCCACTAGCGGGGGAACAGATACGCAGTATTTT. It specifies CASSIDPSTSGGTDTQYF.

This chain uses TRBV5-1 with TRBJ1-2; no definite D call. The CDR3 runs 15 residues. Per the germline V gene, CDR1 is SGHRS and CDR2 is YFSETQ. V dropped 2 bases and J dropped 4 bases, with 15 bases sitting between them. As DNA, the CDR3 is TGCGCCAGCAGCTTAGCCGGGGTGCCCTCCTATGGCTACACCTTC. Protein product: CASSLAGVPSYGYTF.

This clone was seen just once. The CDR3 bases are TGTGCCACCTTCACAGGTTATTCTGGAAACACCATATATTTT. Its protein product is CATFTGYSGNTIYF. V usage is TRBV10-3 and J usage is TRBJ1-3, with D possibly matching TRBD1 (5 bases). V lost 10 bases, J lost 1 base, and 14 bases lay in between. This CDR3 is built from 14 residues. CDR1 is ENHRY and CDR2 is SYGVKD in the germline V gene.

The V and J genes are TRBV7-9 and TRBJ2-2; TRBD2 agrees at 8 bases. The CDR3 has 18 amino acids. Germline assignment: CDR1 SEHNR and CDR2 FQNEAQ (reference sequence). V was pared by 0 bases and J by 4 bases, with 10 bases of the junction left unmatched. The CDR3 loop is CASSLALTGGPSTGELFF. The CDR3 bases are TGTGCCAGCAGCTTAGCCCTTACGGGGGGGCCGAGCACCGGGGAGCTGTTTTTT.

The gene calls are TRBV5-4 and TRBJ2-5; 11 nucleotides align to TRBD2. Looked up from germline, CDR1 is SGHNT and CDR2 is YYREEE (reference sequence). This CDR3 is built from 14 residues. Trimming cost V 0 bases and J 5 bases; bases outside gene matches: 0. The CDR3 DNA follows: TGTGCCAGCAGCTTGGCTAGCGGGGGGGAGACCCAGTACTTC. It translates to CASSLASGGETQYF.

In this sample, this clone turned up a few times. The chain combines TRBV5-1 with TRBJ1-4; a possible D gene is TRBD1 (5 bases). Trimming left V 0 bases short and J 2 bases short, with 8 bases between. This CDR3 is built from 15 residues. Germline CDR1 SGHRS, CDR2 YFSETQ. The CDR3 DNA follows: TGCGCCAGCAGCTTGGGGGACGGTACTAATGAAAAACTGTTTTTT. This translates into CASSLGDGTNEKLFF.

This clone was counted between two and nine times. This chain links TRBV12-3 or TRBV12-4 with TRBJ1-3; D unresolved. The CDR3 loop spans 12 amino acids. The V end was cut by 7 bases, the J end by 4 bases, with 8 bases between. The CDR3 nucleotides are TGTGCCAGCAAGACGGACGGAAACACCATATATTTT. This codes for CASKTDGNTIYF.

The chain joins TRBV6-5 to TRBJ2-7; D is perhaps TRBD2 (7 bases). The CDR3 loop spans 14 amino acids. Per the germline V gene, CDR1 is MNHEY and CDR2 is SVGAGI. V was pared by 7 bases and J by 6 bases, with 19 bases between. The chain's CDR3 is CASNLGGASAEQYV. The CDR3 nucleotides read TGTGCCAGCAACTTAGGGGGGGCTTCTGCCGAGCAGTACGTC.

The CDR3 region has the DNA TGCGCCAGCAGCTTTAACCGGGACAGGGCAAATGGCTACACCTTC. Encoded protein: CASSFNRDRANGYTF. The rearrangement uses TRBV5-1 and TRBJ1-2, with 9 bases fitting TRBD1. Germline V gene sequence: CDR1 SGHRS, CDR2 YFSETQ. With V trimmed by 2 bases and J by 6 bases, 8 bases remained unmatched. The CDR3 has 15 residues.

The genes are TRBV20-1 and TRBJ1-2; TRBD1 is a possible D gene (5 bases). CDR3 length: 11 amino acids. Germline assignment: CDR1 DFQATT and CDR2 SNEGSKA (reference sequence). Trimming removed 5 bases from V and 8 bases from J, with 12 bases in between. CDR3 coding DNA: TGCAGTGCTCCGGGACTATGGGGCTACACCTTC. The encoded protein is CSAPGLWGYTF.

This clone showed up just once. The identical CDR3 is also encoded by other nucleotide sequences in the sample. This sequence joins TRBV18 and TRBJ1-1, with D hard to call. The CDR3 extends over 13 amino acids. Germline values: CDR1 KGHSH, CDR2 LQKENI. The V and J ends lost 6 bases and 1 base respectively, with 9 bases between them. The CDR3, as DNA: TGTGCCAGCTCGGAGGGTGGGAACACTGAAGCTTTCTTT. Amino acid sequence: CASSEGGNTEAFF.

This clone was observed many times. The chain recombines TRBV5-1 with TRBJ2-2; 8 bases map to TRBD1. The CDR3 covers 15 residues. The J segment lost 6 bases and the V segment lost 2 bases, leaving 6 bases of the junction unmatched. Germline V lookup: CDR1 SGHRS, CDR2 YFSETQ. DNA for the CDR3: TGCGCCAGCAGCTTAGACCAGGGGGCTGCCGGGGAGCTGTTTTTT. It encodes CASSLDQGAAGELFF.

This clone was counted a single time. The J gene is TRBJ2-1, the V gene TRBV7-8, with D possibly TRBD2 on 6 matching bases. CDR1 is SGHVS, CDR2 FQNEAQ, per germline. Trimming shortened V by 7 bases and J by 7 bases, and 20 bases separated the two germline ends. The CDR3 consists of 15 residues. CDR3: CASTPLANPWNEQFF. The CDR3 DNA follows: TGTGCCAGCACCCCCCTAGCGAACCCTTGGAATGAGCAGTTCTTC.

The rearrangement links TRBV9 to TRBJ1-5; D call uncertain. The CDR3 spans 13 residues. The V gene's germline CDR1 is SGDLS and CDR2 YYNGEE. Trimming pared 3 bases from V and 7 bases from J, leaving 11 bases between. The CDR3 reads CASSEGERQPQHF. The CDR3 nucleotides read TGTGCCAGCAGCGAGGGAGAAAGGCAGCCCCAGCATTTT. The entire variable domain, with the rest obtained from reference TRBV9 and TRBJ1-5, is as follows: DSGVTQTPKHLITATGQRVTLRCSPRSGDLSVYWYQQSLDQGLQFLIQYYNGEERAKGNILERFSAQQFPDLHSELNLSSLELGDSALYFCASSEGERQPQHFGDGTRLSIL.

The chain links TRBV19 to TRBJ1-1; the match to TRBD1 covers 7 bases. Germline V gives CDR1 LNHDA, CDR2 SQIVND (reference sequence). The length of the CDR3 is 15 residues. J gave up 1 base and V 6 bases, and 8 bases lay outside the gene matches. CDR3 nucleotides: TGTGCCAGTAGAGGACAGGCTCTTGGGAACACTGAAGCTTTCTTT. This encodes CASRGQALGNTEAFF.

The CDR3 DNA reads TGTGCCAGTAGTACCCCGGGGGGTGGGACTGAAGCTTTCTTT. Amino acid sequence: CASSTPGGGTEAFF. The rearrangement joins TRBV19 to TRBJ1-1; tentative D call: TRBD1 (5 bases). The CDR3 covers 14 residues. In germline, CDR1 is LNHDA, CDR2 SQIVND (reference sequence). Trimming removed 4 bases at V and 5 bases at J, with 14 bases between.

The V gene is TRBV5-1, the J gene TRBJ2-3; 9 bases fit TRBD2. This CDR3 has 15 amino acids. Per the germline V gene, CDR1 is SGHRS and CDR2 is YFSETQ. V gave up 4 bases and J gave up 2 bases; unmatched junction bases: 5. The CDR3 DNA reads TGCGCCAGCAGCCTTAGCGGGGGAGACACAGATACGCAGTATTTT. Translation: CASSLSGGDTDTQYF.

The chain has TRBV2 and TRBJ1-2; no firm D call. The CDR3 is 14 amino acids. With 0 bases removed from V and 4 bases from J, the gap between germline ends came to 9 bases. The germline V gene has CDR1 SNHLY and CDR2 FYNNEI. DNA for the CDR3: TGTGCCAGCAGTGAAGCGTTGGTTATCTATGGCTACACCTTC. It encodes CASSEALVIYGYTF.

The CDR3 here is CASSQGTARYGYTF. In nucleotides, the CDR3 is TGTGCCAGCAGCCAAGGGACAGCCCGCTATGGCTACACCTTC. The chain carries TRBV14 and TRBJ1-2; D is perhaps TRBD1 (6 bases). The CDR3 totals 14 residues. With 1 base removed from V and 4 bases from J, the gap between germline ends came to 10 bases. Germline V gives CDR1 SGHDN, CDR2 FVKESK.

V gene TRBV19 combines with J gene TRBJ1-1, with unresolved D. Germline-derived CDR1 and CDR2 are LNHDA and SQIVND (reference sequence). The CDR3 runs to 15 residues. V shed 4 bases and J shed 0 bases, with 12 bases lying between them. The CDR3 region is CASSKNSAMNTEAFF. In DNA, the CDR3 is TGTGCCAGTAGTAAGAACAGCGCTATGAACACTGAAGCTTTCTTT.

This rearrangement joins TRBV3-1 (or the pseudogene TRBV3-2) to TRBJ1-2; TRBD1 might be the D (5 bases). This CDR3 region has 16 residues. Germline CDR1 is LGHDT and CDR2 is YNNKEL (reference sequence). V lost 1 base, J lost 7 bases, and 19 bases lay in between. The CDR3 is CASSQGFGGGSGGYTF. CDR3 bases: TGTGCCAGCAGCCAAGGATTCGGGGGGGGATCTGGTGGCTACACCTTC.

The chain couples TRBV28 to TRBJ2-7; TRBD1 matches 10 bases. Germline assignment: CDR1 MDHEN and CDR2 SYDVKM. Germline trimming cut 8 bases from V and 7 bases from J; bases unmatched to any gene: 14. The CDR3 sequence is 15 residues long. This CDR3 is CASGQTGGARREQYV. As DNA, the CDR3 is TGTGCCAGCGGGCAGACAGGGGGCGCTCGTCGAGAGCAGTACGTC.